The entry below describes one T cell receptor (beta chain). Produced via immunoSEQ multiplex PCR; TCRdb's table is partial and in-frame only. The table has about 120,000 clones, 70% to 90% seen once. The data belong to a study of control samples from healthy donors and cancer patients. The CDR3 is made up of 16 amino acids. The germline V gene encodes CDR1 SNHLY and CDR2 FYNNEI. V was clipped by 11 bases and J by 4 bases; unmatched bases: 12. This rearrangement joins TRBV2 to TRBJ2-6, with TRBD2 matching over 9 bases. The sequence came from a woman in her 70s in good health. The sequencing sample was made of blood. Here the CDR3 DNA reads TGTGCCGGGGCGGGAGGGTTGGAGCGGGGGGCCAACGTCCTGACTTTC. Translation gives CAGAGGLERGANVLTF.